The source of this T cell receptor beta chain is a study of shared clonotypes between healthy human individuals. Profiled with immunoSEQ multiplex PCR; TCRdb holds only in-frame clones, not every one. The sample carries around 1,000,000 clones, around three quarters recorded once. This clone has only a few counts. The germline V gene encodes CDR1 SGHNT and CDR2 YYREEE (reference sequence). J gave up 2 bases and V 2 bases, and 3 bases lay outside the gene matches. The CDR3 totals 15 residues. J is TRBJ2-7 and V is TRBV5-4; 11 nucleotides align to TRBD2. This TCR derives from a man in his late teens or twenties in good health. Some clones in this sample may be carry-over from other donors' samples. The sample taken for sequencing was memory CD4+ T cells from PBMCs. The subset: CD45RA-negative fraction. CDR3 sequence (DNA): TGTGCCAGCAGCTTTGGGACTAGCGGAGCCTACGAGCAGTACTTC. It specifies CASSFGTSGAYEQYF.